These T cell receptor beta chains were read from a single sample in a study of T cell repertoires in cytomegalovirus infection. From the reads, TCRdb called clonotypes with MiXCR, one entry per CDR3 protein. This table holds some 400,000 distinct CDR3 sequences, approximately 32% found once. Source material: PBMCs. The origin of the receptors is a human donor in good health (CMV status not recorded). Some clones in this sample may be carry-over from other donors' samples. The CDR3 runs from the conserved cysteine through the conserved F or W. Each record gives: V gene, D gene, J gene, clone size, CDR3 DNA, CDR3 protein. The D gene is left open where the match is weak. The size of a clone is reported for some rows only, either as once, few or many, or as a class for expanded clones.

v_call: TRBV20-1
d_call: NA
j_call: TRBJ1-2
clone_size: NA
cdr3_nt: TGCAGTGCTACACTTAGGAGTAACTATGGCTACACCTTC
cdr3_aa: CSATLRSNYGYTF

v_call: TRBV6-1
d_call: NA
j_call: TRBJ1-5
clone_size: few
cdr3_nt: TGTGCCAGCAGTGAAGACACAAAGTATAGCAATCAGCCCCAGCATTTT
cdr3_aa: CASSEDTKYSNQPQHF

v_call: TRBV7-3
d_call: TRBD1
j_call: TRBJ1-6
clone_size: NA
cdr3_nt: TGTGCCAGCAGCTCCAGCTGGGACAGAAATTCACCCCTCCACTTT
cdr3_aa: CASSSSWDRNSPLHF

v_call: TRBV3-1
d_call: TRBD1
j_call: TRBJ2-7
clone_size: few
cdr3_nt: TGTGCCAGCAGCCAAGGGGGGACAGGGGGCCGGTACGAGCAGTACTTC
cdr3_aa: CASSQGGTGGRYEQYF

v_call: TRBV2
d_call: NA
j_call: TRBJ2-5
clone_size: NA
cdr3_nt: TGTGCCAGCGGTTCCGGGACCCAAGAGACCCAGTACTTC
cdr3_aa: CASGSGTQETQYF

v_call: TRBV7-3
d_call: NA
j_call: TRBJ2-2
clone_size: many
cdr3_nt: TGTGCCAGCAGCTTTCAGGGGGGCACCGGGGAGCTGTTTTTT
cdr3_aa: CASSFQGGTGELFF

v_call: TRBV5-1
d_call: NA
j_call: TRBJ2-1
clone_size: few
cdr3_nt: TGCGCCAGCAGCTCCAACCGATCCTTACGACTAGACCGAAGCTCCTACAATGAGCAGTTCTTC
cdr3_aa: CASSSNRSLRLDRSSYNEQFF

v_call: TRBV7-2
d_call: NA
j_call: TRBJ2-1
clone_size: NA
cdr3_nt: TGTGCCAGCAGCTTAACGGGCTCTAACAATGAGCAGTTCTTC
cdr3_aa: CASSLTGSNNEQFF

v_call: TRBV7-6
d_call: NA
j_call: TRBJ1-5
clone_size: few
cdr3_nt: TGTGCCAGCAGCTCTTTTACGGGTCAGCCCCAGCATTTT
cdr3_aa: CASSSFTGQPQHF

v_call: TRBV30
d_call: NA
j_call: TRBJ2-6
clone_size: few
cdr3_nt: TGTGCCTGGAGTGTAATGGGGCCTGGGGCCAACGTCCTGACTTTC
cdr3_aa: CAWSVMGPGANVLTF

v_call: TRBV10-3
d_call: NA
j_call: TRBJ2-7
clone_size: NA
cdr3_nt: TGTGCAATCAGTGAGGGGGTTCTGTACGAGCATTACTTC
cdr3_aa: CAISEGVLYEHYF

v_call: TRBV6-4
d_call: NA
j_call: TRBJ1-1
clone_size: NA
cdr3_nt: TGTGCCAGCAGTGATACGAGACAGTTTACGAACACTGAAGCTTTCTTT
cdr3_aa: CASSDTRQFTNTEAFF

v_call: TRBV7-2
d_call: TRBD2
j_call: TRBJ2-1
clone_size: once
cdr3_nt: TGTGCCAGCAGCTTAGGTAGCGGGGGGCAGACACAGTTCTTC
cdr3_aa: CASSLGSGGQTQFF

v_call: TRBV12-5
d_call: TRBD1
j_call: TRBJ1-1
clone_size: few
cdr3_nt: TGTGCTAGTGGTTCTGGACAGGGGGCTGGGAACACTGAAGCTTTCTTT
cdr3_aa: CASGSGQGAGNTEAFF

v_call: TRBV7-2
d_call: NA
j_call: TRBJ1-1
clone_size: many
cdr3_nt: TGTGCCAGCAGTCGAACTTGGGGGCGAGAAGCTTTCTTT
cdr3_aa: CASSRTWGREAFF

v_call: TRBV6-6
d_call: TRBD2
j_call: TRBJ2-1
clone_size: NA
cdr3_nt: TGTGCCAGCAGCCGGGGGAGCGGGGGGCTCACCTACAATGATCAGTTCTTC
cdr3_aa: CASSRGSGGLTYNDQFF

v_call: TRBV28
d_call: NA
j_call: TRBJ1-1
clone_size: once
cdr3_nt: TGTGCCAGCAGTTTCAGGTCAGGGGCTGGAACTGAAGCTTTCTTT
cdr3_aa: CASSFRSGAGTEAFF

v_call: TRBV11-2
d_call: NA
j_call: TRBJ2-1
clone_size: NA
cdr3_nt: TGTGCCAGCAGCCGCGACAGTACCTACAATGAGCAGTTCTTC
cdr3_aa: CASSRDSTYNEQFF

v_call: TRBV7-3
d_call: NA
j_call: TRBJ1-3
clone_size: many
cdr3_nt: TGTGCCAGCAGCTTAAAGCCTGGAAACACCATATATTTT
cdr3_aa: CASSLKPGNTIYF

v_call: TRBV7-8
d_call: TRBD1
j_call: TRBJ2-2
clone_size: NA
cdr3_nt: TGTGCCAGCAAAATAAGTACAGGGGGCACCGGGGAGCTGTTTTTT
cdr3_aa: CASKISTGGTGELFF

v_call: TRBV4-2
d_call: NA
j_call: TRBJ2-3
clone_size: NA
cdr3_nt: TGTGCCAGCAGTCACAGGGATTCAGAGACGCAGTATTTT
cdr3_aa: CASSHRDSETQYF

v_call: TRBV10-2
d_call: NA
j_call: TRBJ1-2
clone_size: NA
cdr3_nt: TGCGCCAGCAGTGACGATGGGAGTCATAACTATGGCTACACCTTC
cdr3_aa: CASSDDGSHNYGYTF

v_call: TRBV7-2
d_call: NA
j_call: TRBJ1-2
clone_size: NA
cdr3_nt: TGTGCCAGCAGCATCCAGGACGGACTCTATGGCTACACCTTC
cdr3_aa: CASSIQDGLYGYTF

v_call: TRBV7-2
d_call: NA
j_call: TRBJ2-1
clone_size: many
cdr3_nt: TGTGCCAGCAGTGTTTACTACCCAGGGAATGAGCAGTTCTTC
cdr3_aa: CASSVYYPGNEQFF

v_call: TRBV20-1
d_call: NA
j_call: TRBJ2-7
clone_size: NA
cdr3_nt: TGCAGTGCTTCCGTCGTGGCAGGGCTCGAGCAGTACTTC
cdr3_aa: CSASVVAGLEQYF

v_call: TRBV20-1
d_call: NA
j_call: TRBJ1-5
clone_size: once
cdr3_nt: TGCAGTGCAAAACTAGGTCCAGAGGCCAATCAGCCCCAGCATTTT
cdr3_aa: CSAKLGPEANQPQHF

v_call: TRBV7-2
d_call: TRBD1
j_call: TRBJ2-1
clone_size: many
cdr3_nt: TGTGCCAGCAGCATCGGGACAGCGGATTACAATGAGCAGTTCTTC
cdr3_aa: CASSIGTADYNEQFF

v_call: TRBV3-1
d_call: TRBD1
j_call: TRBJ2-1
clone_size: NA
cdr3_nt: TGTGCCAGCAGACAAGGACAGGGCCACAATGAGCAGTTCTTC
cdr3_aa: CASRQGQGHNEQFF

v_call: TRBV11-2
d_call: NA
j_call: TRBJ2-3
clone_size: few
cdr3_nt: TGTGCCAGCAGCTTGAGACTTACCACAGATACGCAGTATTTT
cdr3_aa: CASSLRLTTDTQYF

v_call: TRBV7-8
d_call: TRBD1
j_call: TRBJ1-4
clone_size: NA
cdr3_nt: TGTGCCAGCAGCCACAGACGGACAGGGCCTCGAGAAAAACTGTTTTTT
cdr3_aa: CASSHRRTGPREKLFF

v_call: TRBV12-3/TRBV12-4
d_call: NA
j_call: TRBJ2-5
clone_size: NA
cdr3_nt: TGTGACAGCAGCCTAACAGGGCAAGGAAGAGATACCCAGTACTTC
cdr3_aa: CDSSLTGQGRDTQYF

v_call: TRBV5-1
d_call: NA
j_call: TRBJ2-7
clone_size: once
cdr3_nt: TGCGCCAGCGCCATGCCAGGGGCCTACGAGCAGTACTTC
cdr3_aa: CASAMPGAYEQYF

v_call: TRBV19
d_call: NA
j_call: TRBJ2-7
clone_size: NA
cdr3_nt: TGTGCCAGTAGTATAGGGGGAGGCTACGAGCAGTACTTC
cdr3_aa: CASSIGGGYEQYF

v_call: TRBV5-1
d_call: NA
j_call: TRBJ2-3
clone_size: NA
cdr3_nt: TGCGCCAGCAGCTTGGGGGGAGCGCGAGATACGCAGTATTTT
cdr3_aa: CASSLGGARDTQYF

v_call: TRBV12-3/TRBV12-4
d_call: TRBD1
j_call: TRBJ2-7
clone_size: many
cdr3_nt: TGTGCCAGCAGTCCCTGGAACAGGGGCGCAGGGGAGCAGTACTTC
cdr3_aa: CASSPWNRGAGEQYF

v_call: TRBV19
d_call: NA
j_call: TRBJ2-1
clone_size: few
cdr3_nt: TGTGCCAGTAGTATAAGGCGACAGTCGTACAATGAGCAGTTCTTC
cdr3_aa: CASSIRRQSYNEQFF

v_call: TRBV19
d_call: TRBD1
j_call: TRBJ1-5
clone_size: NA
cdr3_nt: TGTGCCAGTAGTTTACTGGGACAGGCTAGCAATCAGCCCCAGCATTTT
cdr3_aa: CASSLLGQASNQPQHF

v_call: TRBV7-9
d_call: TRBD1
j_call: TRBJ1-4
clone_size: many
cdr3_nt: TGTGCCGCAGACAGGGTCGACGGAAAACTGTTTTTT
cdr3_aa: CAADRVDGKLFF